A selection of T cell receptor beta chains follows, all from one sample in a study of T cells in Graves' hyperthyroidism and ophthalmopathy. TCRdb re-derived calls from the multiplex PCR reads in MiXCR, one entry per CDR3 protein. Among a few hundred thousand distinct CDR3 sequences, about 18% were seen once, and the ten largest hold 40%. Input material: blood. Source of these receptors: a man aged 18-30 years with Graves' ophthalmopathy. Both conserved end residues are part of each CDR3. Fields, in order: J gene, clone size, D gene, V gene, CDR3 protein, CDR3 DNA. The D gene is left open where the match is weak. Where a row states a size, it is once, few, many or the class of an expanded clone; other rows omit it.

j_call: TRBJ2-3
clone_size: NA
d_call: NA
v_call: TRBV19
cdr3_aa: CASSVPDTDTQYF
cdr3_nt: TGTGCCAGTAGTGTTCCGGACACAGATACGCAGTATTTT

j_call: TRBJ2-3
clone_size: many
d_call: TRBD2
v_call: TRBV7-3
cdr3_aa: CASSLLAGGSTDTQYF
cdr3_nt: TGTGCCAGCAGCCTACTAGCGGGGGGCAGCACAGATACGCAGTATTTT

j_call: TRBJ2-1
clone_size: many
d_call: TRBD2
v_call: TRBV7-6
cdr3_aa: CASSRSGYNEQFF
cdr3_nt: TGTGCCAGCAGTCGTAGCGGGTACAATGAGCAGTTCTTC

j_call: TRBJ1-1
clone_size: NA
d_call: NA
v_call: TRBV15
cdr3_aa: CATSLIRGSEAFF
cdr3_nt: TGTGCCACCAGCTTAATTCGGGGATCTGAAGCTTTCTTT

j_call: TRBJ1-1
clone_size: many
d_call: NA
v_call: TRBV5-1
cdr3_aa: CASSWRTENTEAFF
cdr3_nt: TGCGCCAGCAGCTGGCGGACAGAGAACACTGAAGCTTTCTTT

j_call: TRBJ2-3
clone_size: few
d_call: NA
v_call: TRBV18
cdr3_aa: CASSPGQSDTQYF
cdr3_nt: TGTGCCAGCTCACCTGGACAGTCAGATACGCAGTATTTT

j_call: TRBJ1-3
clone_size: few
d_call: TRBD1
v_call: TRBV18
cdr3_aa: CASSPPLGTGVNTIYF
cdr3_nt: TGTGCCAGCTCACCACCCTTGGGGACAGGGGTAAACACCATATATTTT

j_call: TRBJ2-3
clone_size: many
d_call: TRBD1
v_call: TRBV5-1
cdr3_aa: CASSPQGRSPDTQYF
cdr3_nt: TGCGCCAGCAGCCCACAGGGGCGCTCGCCAGATACGCAGTATTTT

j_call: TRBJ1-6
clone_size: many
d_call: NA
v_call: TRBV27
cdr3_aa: CASSFRVDSPLHF
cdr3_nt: TGTGCCAGCAGCTTCCGGGTGGATTCACCCCTCCACTTT

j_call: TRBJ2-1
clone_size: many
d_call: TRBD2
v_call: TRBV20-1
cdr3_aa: CSARKGLAGGDGYNEQFF
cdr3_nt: TGCAGTGCTAGAAAGGGACTAGCGGGGGGGGATGGCTACAATGAGCAGTTCTTC

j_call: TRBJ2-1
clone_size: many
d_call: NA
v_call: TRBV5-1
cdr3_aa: CASSLGSMSVF
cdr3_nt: TGCGCCAGCAGCTTGGGCTCCATGTCCGTCTTC

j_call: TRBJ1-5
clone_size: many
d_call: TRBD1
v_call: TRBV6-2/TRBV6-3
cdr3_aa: CASNPGQGVRNNQPQHF
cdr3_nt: TGTGCCAGCAACCCGGGACAGGGGGTTCGGAACAATCAGCCCCAGCATTTT

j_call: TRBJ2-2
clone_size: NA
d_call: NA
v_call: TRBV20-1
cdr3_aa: CSAPFSASGELFF
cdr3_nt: TGCAGTGCTCCCTTCTCCGCCTCCGGGGAGCTGTTTTTT

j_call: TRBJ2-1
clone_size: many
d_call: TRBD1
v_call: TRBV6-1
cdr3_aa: CASSLDRGSYNEQFF
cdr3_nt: TGTGCCAGCAGTCTCGACAGGGGATCCTACAATGAGCAGTTCTTC

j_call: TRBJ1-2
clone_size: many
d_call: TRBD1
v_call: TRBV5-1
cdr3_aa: CASSLIGTASNYGYTF
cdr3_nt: TGCGCCAGCAGCTTGATCGGGACAGCTTCTAACTATGGCTACACCTTC

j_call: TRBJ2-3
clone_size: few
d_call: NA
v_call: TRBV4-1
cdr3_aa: CASSQVWGASSDTQYF
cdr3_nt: TGCGCCAGCAGCCAAGTCTGGGGGGCCAGTTCAGATACGCAGTATTTT

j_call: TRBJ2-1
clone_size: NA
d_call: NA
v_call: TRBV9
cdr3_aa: CASSVEGLRNNEQFF
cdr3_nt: TGTGCCAGCAGCGTAGAGGGGCTCAGGAACAATGAGCAGTTCTTC

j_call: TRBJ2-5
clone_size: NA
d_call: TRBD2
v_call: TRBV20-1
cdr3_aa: CSASPSGSWETQYF
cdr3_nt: TGCAGTGCTAGTCCCAGCGGGAGTTGGGAGACCCAGTACTTC

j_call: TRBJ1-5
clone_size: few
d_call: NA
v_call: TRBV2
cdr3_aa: CASSASFGVHQPQHF
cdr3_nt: TGTGCCAGCAGTGCGTCTTTTGGGGTACATCAGCCCCAGCATTTT

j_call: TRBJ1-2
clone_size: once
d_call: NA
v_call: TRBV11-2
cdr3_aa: CASTSTRQGIGYTF
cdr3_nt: TGTGCCAGCACCTCCACCCGGCAAGGGATCGGCTACACCTTC

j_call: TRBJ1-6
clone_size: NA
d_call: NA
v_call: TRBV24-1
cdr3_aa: CATSEQGVNSPLHF
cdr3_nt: TGTGCCACCAGTGAGCAGGGAGTCAATTCACCCCTCCACTTT

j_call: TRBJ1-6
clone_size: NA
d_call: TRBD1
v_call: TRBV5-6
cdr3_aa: CASSRDRGQNLHF
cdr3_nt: TGTGCCAGCAGCCGGGACAGGGGACAAAACCTCCACTTT

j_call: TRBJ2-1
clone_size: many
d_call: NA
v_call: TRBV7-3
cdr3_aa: CASSLMPGDYNEQFF
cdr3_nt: TGTGCCAGCAGCTTAATGCCGGGGGACTACAATGAGCAGTTCTTC

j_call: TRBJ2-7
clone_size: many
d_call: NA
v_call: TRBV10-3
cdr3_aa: CATTQQGKEDEQYF
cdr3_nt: TGTGCCACCACTCAGCAGGGGAAGGAGGACGAGCAGTACTTC

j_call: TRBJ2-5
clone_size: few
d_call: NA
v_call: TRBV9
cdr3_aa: CASTPQGTGQETQYF
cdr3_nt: TGTGCCAGCACCCCACAGGGAACTGGGCAAGAGACCCAGTACTTC

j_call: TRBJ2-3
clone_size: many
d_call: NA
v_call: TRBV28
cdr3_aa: CASNPGSLGTDTQYF
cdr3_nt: TGTGCCAGCAATCCTGGGTCGTTAGGCACAGATACGCAGTATTTT

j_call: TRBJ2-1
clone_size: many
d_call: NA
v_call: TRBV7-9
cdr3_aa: CASSKGEQFF
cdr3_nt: TGTGCCAGCAGCAAGGGTGAGCAGTTCTTC

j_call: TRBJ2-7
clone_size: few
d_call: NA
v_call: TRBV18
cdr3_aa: CASSPMGASVSSYEQYF
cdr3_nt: TGTGCCAGCTCACCGATGGGGGCATCGGTTTCTTCCTACGAGCAGTACTTC

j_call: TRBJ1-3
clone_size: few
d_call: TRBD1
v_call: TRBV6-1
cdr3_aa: CASSNQGDSGNTIYF
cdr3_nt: TGTGCCAGCAGCAACCAGGGGGACTCTGGAAACACCATATATTTT

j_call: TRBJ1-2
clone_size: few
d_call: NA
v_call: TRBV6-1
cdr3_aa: CASSEGQGSLLWGYTF
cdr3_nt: TGTGCCAGCAGTGAAGGGCAGGGGTCCCTGCTCTGGGGCTACACCTTC

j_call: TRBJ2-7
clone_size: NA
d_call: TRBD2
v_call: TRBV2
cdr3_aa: CASTDPASGRGYEQYF
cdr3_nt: TGTGCCAGCACCGACCCAGCCTCCGGGAGGGGATACGAGCAGTACTTC

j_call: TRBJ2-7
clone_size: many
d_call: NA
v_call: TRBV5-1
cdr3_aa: CASRSEYEQYF
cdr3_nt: TGCGCCAGCAGGTCGGAGTACGAGCAGTACTTC

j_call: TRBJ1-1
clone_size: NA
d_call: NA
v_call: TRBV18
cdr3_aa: CASSPSHPKDTEAFF
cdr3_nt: TGTGCCAGCTCACCCTCACACCCTAAAGACACTGAAGCTTTCTTT

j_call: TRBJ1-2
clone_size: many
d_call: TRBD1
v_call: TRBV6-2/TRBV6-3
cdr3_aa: CATYLWTGDRVYTF
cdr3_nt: TGTGCCACCTACCTCTGGACAGGGGATCGGGTATACACCTTC

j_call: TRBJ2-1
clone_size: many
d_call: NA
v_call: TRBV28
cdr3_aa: CASTKDRLAYNEQFF
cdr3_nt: TGTGCCAGCACCAAGGACAGATTAGCCTACAATGAGCAGTTCTTC

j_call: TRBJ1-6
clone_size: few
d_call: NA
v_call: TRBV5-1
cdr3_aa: CASSLGGGSNSPLHF
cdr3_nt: TGCGCCAGCAGCTTGGGGGGAGGCTCTAATTCACCCCTCCACTTT

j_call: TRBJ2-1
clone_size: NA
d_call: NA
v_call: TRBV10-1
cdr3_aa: CASSEEVGGYNEQFF
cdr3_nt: TGCGCCAGCAGTGAAGAGGTAGGAGGGTACAATGAGCAGTTCTTC